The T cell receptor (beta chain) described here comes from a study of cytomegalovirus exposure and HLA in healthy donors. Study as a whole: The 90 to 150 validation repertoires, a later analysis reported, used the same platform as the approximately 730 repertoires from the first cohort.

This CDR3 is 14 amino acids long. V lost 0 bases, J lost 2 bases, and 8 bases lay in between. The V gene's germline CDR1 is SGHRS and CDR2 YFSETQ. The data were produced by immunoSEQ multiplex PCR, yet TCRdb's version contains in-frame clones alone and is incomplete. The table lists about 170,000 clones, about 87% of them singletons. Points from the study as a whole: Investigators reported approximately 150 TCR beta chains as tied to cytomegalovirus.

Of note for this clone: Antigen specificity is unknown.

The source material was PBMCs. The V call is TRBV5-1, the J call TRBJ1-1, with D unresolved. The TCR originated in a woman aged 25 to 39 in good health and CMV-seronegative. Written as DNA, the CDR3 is TGCGCCAGCAGCTTGGGCCGGGTCAACACTGAAGCTTTCTTT. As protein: CASSLGRVNTEAFF.